This record concerns one T cell receptor (beta chain) sequence. The record originates from a study of control samples from healthy donors and cancer patients. Produced via immunoSEQ multiplex PCR; TCRdb's table is partial and in-frame only. The data contain around 58,000 clones, around 90% of them singletons. The V gene's germline CDR1 is ENHRY and CDR2 SYGVKD. With 4 bases removed from V and 4 bases from J, the gap between germline ends came to 10 bases. The CDR3 runs to 13 residues. The clonotype comes from a man between 45 and 60 years old in good health. The source material was blood. The chain combines TRBV10-3 with TRBJ1-2, with D possibly being TRBD1 (5 bases). The CDR3 DNA follows: TGTGCCATCAGTGGAGACAGCATCTATGGCTACACCTTC. Protein product: CAISGDSIYGYTF.